Below, one TCR beta chain is given with its context. The specificity of this receptor is unknown. Per-base qualities were not stored, and no clone one base away is much larger. This sample was included in a study of T cell responses to AZD1222 COVID-19 vaccine (dated by TCRdb to the early 2020s). With respect to the entire study: TCR sequencing was performed for 233 trial participants, of whom 200 to 220 were given two doses of AZD1222 and around 25 were given two doses of MenACWY control vaccine. Enrollment into the trials was organized by age into subgroups of 18-55, 56-69 and 70-plus years, and those subgroups contained approximately 150, 30 and 60 TCR-sequenced participants, respectively. Here is what the overall study found, with its caveats: The vaccine-associated CD4 TCRs covered the entire spike protein, and the dominant responses fell in regions 160-218 and 743-854. Reportedly, close to half of the unique spike-specific TCRs recognized epitopes lying outside the regions that are mutated in the B.1.351 and B.1.1.7 variants. Conclusions about previously exposed vaccinees were limited because only a handful of AZD1222 recipients were SARS-CoV-2 seropositive at baseline. The 56-69-year group was small, and its depth increase did not reach significance, likely because of low power. Most participants were white British and females outnumbered males, and the authors suggested that clonal diversity may have been underestimated. A significant rise in spike-specific TCR breadth and depth was observed after two AZD1222 doses relative to day 0 and relative to MenACWY recipients. Because no day 14 peak-response samples were available, the repertoires could be characterized only after the peak T cell response.

The time point label of this sample denotes: about 28 days (+/-7) after the second vaccine dose. AZD1222 recipients given second doses at about 4 weeks or at about 12 weeks were pooled, since spike-specific TCR depth and breadth were not found to differ between the two schedules. Vaccinee samples were obtained from the UK trials COV001 and COV002, which included a single-blind randomized controlled phase 2/3 trial of AZD1222 (ChAdOx1 nCoV-19) in healthy adults. For TCRbeta chain sequencing, PBMC samples were collected from trial participants at day 0 and at day 28 after the second dose. The trim is 3 bases for V and 6 bases for J, with a gap of 8 bases between the germline ends. The germline V gene sets CDR1 to SGHRS and CDR2 to YFSETQ. Including the terminal cysteine and phenylalanine, the CDR3 comprises 12 residues. The entry retains the CDR3 DNA only, 36 bases that are in frame from base 1. The CDR3 regions of human TCRbeta chains were analyzed by immunosequencing. From the authors' description of their analysis: TCRs in the repertoires were compared against a reference library of SARS-CoV-2-specific TCRs that had been generated with the MIRA antigen-specificity platform. Breadth was defined as the fraction of unique TCRs that were SARS-CoV-2-associated, and depth was defined as the fraction of total T cells that were SARS-CoV-2-associated. Using the MIRA data, every spike-specific TCR was mapped to the spike region that the TCR reacted to and assigned to either a CD4 or a CD8 class. Log10-transformed breadth and depth values were compared by one-way ANOVA with Sidak's multiple comparisons tests. TCRdb holds this immuneACCESS table with in-frame rearrangements only. Some clones are missing; in checked studies, unresolved V genes explain under half, and the rest has no known cause. V, J and clone size are those of that table, while D and trimming were read from the DNA. In this sample the table shows some 180,000 clones, 85% to 95% of which occur a single time. Clones ranked in the top ten supply approximately 1.8% of the sample.

Specimen: peripheral blood, collected 28 days after the second AZD1222 dose. The clonotype originates from an adult who received the AZD1222 COVID-19 vaccine. The chain employs TRBV5-1 and TRBJ2-3, with the D gene too uncertain to name. The DNA is TGCGCCAGCAGCTATGACTCCGATACGCAGTATTTT. Translated, this is CASSYDSDTQYF.